This TCR beta chain was found in a study of blood T cell repertoires in COVID-19. Overall study context: Acute and convalescent COVID-19 samples came from the United States, Italy and Spain. PBMCs, B-cell-depleted T cells, or T cells provided the cDNA or gDNA that made up the material.

The data were produced by immunoSEQ multiplex PCR, yet TCRdb's version contains in-frame clones alone and is incomplete. The table lists about 440,000 clones, about nine tenths of them singletons, with about 0.63% in the top ten. The participants were between about 18 and 90 years old and came from fewer than 25 US areas. Cohort 3 recovered donors had two negative PCRs, clearance, or symptom resolution. The CDR3 contains 12 residues. The V gene's germline CDR1 is MNHEY and CDR2 SMNVEV (reference sequence). The germline V and J ends were trimmed by 4 bases and 6 bases, with 9 bases remaining between them.

Sequenced input: PBMCs or T cells enriched from blood (not recorded which). The TCR sequence derives from a man younger than 35 who had recovered from COVID-19. The gene calls are TRBV27 and TRBJ1-1; tentatively, D is TRBD1 (6 bases). DNA for the CDR3: TGTGCCAGCAGTTCCCCAGGGGCTGAAGCTTTCTTT. It translates to CASSSPGAEAFF.